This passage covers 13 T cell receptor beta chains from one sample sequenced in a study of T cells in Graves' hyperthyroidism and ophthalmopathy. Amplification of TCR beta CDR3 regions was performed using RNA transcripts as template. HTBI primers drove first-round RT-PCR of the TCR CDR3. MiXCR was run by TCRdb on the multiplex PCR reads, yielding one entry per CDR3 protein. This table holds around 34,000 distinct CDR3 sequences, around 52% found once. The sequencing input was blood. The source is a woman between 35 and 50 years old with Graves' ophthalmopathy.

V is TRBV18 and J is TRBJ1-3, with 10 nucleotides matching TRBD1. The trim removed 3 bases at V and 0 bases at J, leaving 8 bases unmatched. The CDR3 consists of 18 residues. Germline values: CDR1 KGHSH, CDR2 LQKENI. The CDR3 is CASSPYPGQGSSGNTIYF. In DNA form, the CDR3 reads TGTGCCAGCTCACCGTATCCGGGACAGGGGAGCTCTGGAAACACCATATATTTT.

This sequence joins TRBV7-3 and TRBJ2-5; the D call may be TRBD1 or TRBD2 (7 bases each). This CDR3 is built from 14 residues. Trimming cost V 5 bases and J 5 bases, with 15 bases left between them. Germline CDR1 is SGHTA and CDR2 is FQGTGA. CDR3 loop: CASSPGGDMETQYF. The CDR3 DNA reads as TGTGCCAGCAGCCCAGGGGGGGACATGGAGACCCAGTACTTC.

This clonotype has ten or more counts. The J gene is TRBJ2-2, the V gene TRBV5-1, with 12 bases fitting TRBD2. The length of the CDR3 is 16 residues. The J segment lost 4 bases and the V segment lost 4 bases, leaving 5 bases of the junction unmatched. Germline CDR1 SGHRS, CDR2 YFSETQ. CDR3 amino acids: CASSQLAGGTTGELFF. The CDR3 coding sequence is TGCGCCAGCAGCCAACTAGCGGGAGGAACCACCGGGGAGCTGTTTTTT.

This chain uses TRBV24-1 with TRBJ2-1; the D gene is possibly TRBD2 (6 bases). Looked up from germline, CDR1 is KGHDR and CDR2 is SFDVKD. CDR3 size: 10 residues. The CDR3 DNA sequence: TGTGGGAGGGTCTACAATGAGCAGTTCTTC. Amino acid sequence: CGRVYNEQFF.

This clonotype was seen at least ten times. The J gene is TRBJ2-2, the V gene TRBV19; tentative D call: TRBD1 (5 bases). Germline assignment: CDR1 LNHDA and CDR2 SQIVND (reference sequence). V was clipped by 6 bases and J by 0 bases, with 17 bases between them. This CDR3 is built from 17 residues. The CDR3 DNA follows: TGTGCCAGTAGGACCTACCGGACAAGATCGAACACCGGGGAGCTGTTTTTT. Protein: CASRTYRTRSNTGELFF.

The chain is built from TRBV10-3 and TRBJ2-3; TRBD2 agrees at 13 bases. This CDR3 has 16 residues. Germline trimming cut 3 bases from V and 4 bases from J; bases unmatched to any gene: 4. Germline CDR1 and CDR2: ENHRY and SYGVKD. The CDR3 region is CAISDITSGGADTQYF. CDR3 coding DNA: TGTGCCATCAGTGACATCACTAGCGGGGGGGCAGATACGCAGTATTTT.

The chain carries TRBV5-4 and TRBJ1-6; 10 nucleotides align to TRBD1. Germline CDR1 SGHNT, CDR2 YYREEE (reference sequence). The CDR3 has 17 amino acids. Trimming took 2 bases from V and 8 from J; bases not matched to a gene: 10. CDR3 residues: CASSFGGGTGADSPLHF. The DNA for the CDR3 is TGTGCCAGCAGCTTTGGGGGGGGGACAGGGGCCGATTCACCCCTCCACTTT.

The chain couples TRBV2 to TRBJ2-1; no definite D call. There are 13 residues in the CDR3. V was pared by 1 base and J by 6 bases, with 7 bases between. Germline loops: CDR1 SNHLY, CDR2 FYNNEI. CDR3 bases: TGTGCCAGCAGTGAAGTCGGCGGCAATGAGCAGTTCTTC. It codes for CASSEVGGNEQFF.

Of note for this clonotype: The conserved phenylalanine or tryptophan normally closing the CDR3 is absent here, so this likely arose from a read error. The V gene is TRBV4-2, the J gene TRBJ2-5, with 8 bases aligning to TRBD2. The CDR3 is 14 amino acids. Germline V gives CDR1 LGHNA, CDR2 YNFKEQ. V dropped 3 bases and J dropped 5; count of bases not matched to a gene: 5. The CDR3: CASSHQAGEETQYY. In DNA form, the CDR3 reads TGTGCCAGCAGCCATCAAGCGGGGGAGGAGACCCAGTACTAC.

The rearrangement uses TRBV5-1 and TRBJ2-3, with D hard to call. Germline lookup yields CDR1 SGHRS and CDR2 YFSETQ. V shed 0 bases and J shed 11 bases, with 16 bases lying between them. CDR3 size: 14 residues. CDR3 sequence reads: CASSLGQSYNEQYF. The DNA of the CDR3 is TGCGCCAGCAGCTTGGGCCAGAGCTACAATGAGCAGTATTTT.

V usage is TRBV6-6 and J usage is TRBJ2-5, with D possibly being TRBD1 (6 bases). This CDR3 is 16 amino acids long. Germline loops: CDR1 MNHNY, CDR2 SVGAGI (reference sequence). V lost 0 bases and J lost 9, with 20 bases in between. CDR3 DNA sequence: TGTGCCAGCAGTTACTCGAGCAGGGGTAGCAATCAGCCCCAGTACTTC. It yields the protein CASSYSSRGSNQPQYF.

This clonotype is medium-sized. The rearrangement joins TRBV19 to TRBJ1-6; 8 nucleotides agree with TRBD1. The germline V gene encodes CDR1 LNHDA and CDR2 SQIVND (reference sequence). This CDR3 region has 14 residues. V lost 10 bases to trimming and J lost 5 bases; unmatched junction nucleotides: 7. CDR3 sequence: CATSRTGNNSPLHF. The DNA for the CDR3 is TGTGCCACCTCGAGGACAGGGAATAATTCACCCCTCCACTTT.

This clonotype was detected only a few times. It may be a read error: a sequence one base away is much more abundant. CDR3 protein: CASSEARSWASSYEQYF. Here the CDR3 DNA reads TGTGCCAGCAGTGAAGCGAGGAGTTGGGCTAGCTCCTACGAGCAGTACTTC. The chain employs TRBV6-1 and TRBJ2-7; D remains ambiguous. The germline V and J ends were trimmed by 0 bases and 0 bases, with 15 bases remaining between them. The CDR3 covers 17 residues. Germline V CDR1 and CDR2: MNHNS, SASEGT.